This T cell receptor beta chain was captured by sequencing in a study of cytomegalovirus exposure and HLA in healthy donors. The protocol was immunoSEQ multiplex PCR, while the TCRdb copy is restricted to in-frame clones and leaves out a portion. This repertoire shows about 110,000 clones, around 82% found once; its top ten account for 3%. Study-level findings and limits: Specific recognition of CMV antigens was confirmed in vitro for three chains (all CMV-associated).

Turning to this clone: Its cognate antigen is unknown.

The CDR3 runs 14 residues. The germline V and J ends were trimmed by 7 bases and 2 bases, with 12 bases remaining between them. The germline V gene encodes CDR1 WSHSY and CDR2 SAAADI. The sequence was obtained from a woman younger than 30 in good health and CMV-seronegative. Sequenced: PBMCs. V and J are TRBV10-2 and TRBJ1-3; D may be TRBD1 (5 bases). DNA of the CDR3: TGCGCCAGCACCCTCGGGGGTGCTGGAAACACCATATATTTT. It specifies CASTLGGAGNTIYF.